This T cell receptor beta chain comes out of a study of blood T cell repertoires in COVID-19. On the study more broadly: From T cells, B-cell-depleted T cells, or PBMCs came the material, which was cDNA or gDNA.

Sequencing used immunoSEQ multiplex PCR; TCRdb keeps in-frame clones, though not all of them. Among fewer than 250,000 clones listed, about 80% were seen once. CDR1 and CDR2 from the germline V gene are SGHVS and FNYEAQ. The CDR3 runs to 15 residues. V lost 5 bases, J lost 2 bases, and 6 bases stayed unmatched. This TCR was recovered from a woman between 35 and 50 years old with active or convalescent COVID-19. The genes are TRBV7-6 and TRBJ2-3, with 8 bases aligning to TRBD2. Sequencing input: peripheral blood. CDR3 amino acids: CASSHSGELTDTQYF. CDR3 sequence (DNA): TGTGCCAGCAGCCATAGCGGGGAACTCACAGATACGCAGTATTTT.